These 16 T cell receptor beta chains were sequenced from one sample in a study of blood T cells in healthy people across ages. A sample-barcoded 5' primer and a J-beta primer mix were used in a second PCR of roughly 7 to 11 cycles. Via MiXCR, TCRdb re-called the 5' RACE reads, giving one row per CDR3 protein. The sample records around 1,500,000 distinct CDR3 sequences, 28% being singletons. Sequencing input: blood. Receptors originate from a woman aged 25 to 45 in good health.

CDR3 sequence: CASTGGTGGGTEAFF. CDR3 nucleotide sequence: TGTGCCAGCACCGGAGGGACAGGGGGCGGCACTGAAGCTTTCTTT. The chain links TRBV5-4 to TRBJ1-1; 12 bases match TRBD1. The CDR3 is 15 residues long. CDR1 and CDR2 from the germline V gene are SGHNT and YYREEE (reference sequence). V dropped 6 bases and J dropped 4; count of bases not matched to a gene: 7.

This clonotype has just a few counts. The chain carries TRBV5-5 and TRBJ2-7; D is uncertain. The CDR3 totals 15 residues. Trimming removed 4 bases from V and 3 bases from J, with 17 bases in between. From germline, CDR1 is SGHKS and CDR2 YYEKEE (reference sequence). CDR3 residues: CASSGGAPDFYEQYF. Here the CDR3 DNA reads TGTGCCAGCAGCGGTGGAGCCCCAGACTTCTACGAGCAGTACTTC.

The chain is built from TRBV20-1 and TRBJ2-3; maybe TRBD2 (5 bases). This CDR3 comprises 14 residues. Germline values: CDR1 DFQATT, CDR2 SNEGSKA (reference sequence). The V end was cut by 5 bases, the J end by 1 base, with 13 bases between. CDR3 sequence (DNA): TGCAGTGCTGGTGGGAGTGCGGGCACAGATACGCAGTATTTT. This encodes CSAGGSAGTDTQYF.

The rearrangement uses TRBV12-3 or TRBV12-4 and TRBJ1-4; D is perhaps TRBD1 (6 bases). V lost 4 bases and J 7 bases, leaving 13 bases between the germline ends. This CDR3 region has 14 residues. The CDR3 protein is CASSSQGSREKLFF. The CDR3 DNA reads as TGTGCCAGCAGTTCCCAGGGGTCCCGTGAAAAACTGTTTTTT.

This clonotype was seen a few times. The chain has TRBV20-1 and TRBJ1-3; the D is unclear. This CDR3 contains 16 residues. CDR1 and CDR2 from the germline V gene are DFQATT and SNEGSKA (reference sequence). Between the trimmed V and J ends, which lost 6 bases and 1 base, there was a span of 19 bases. CDR3 sequence: CSAALRTADSGNTIYF. Written as DNA, the CDR3 is TGCAGTGCAGCCCTCCGAACCGCAGATTCTGGAAACACCATATATTTT.

This rearrangement joins TRBV5-1 to TRBJ1-1, with TRBD1 identical over 7 bases. V shed 4 bases and J 1 base; nucleotides not matched to a gene: 7. Looked up from germline, CDR1 is SGHRS and CDR2 is YFSETQ. This CDR3 spans 15 amino acids. The CDR3 sequence: CASSLQGGANTEAFF. The CDR3 DNA reads TGCGCCAGCAGCCTACAAGGGGGCGCGAACACTGAAGCTTTCTTT.

The genes are TRBV5-1 and TRBJ1-1, with TRBD1 matching 9 bases. Germline CDR1 reads SGHRS; CDR2 reads YFSETQ. Losses at the gene ends were 5 bases for V and 5 bases for J; bases not matched to a gene: 16. The CDR3 extends over 17 amino acids. The DNA for the CDR3 is TGCGCCAGCAGTTCCGACCACTTGACAGGGGGGAGGACTGAAGCTTTCTTT. This gives the protein CASSSDHLTGGRTEAFF.

The chain joins TRBV6-4 to TRBJ2-1; no clear D. This CDR3 has 12 residues. Germline assignment: CDR1 MRHNA and CDR2 SNTAGT. Trimming left V 3 bases short and J 10 bases short, with 10 bases between. The CDR3: CASSEGMREQFF. CDR3 DNA sequence: TGTGCCAGCAGTGAGGGGATGCGCGAGCAGTTCTTC.

Of note for this clonotype: At one end the junction does not follow the germline gene, possibly because of a read error. The chain has TRBV12-3 or TRBV12-4 and TRBJ2-7; weak D call: TRBD2 (5 bases). This CDR3 spans 13 amino acids. CDR3 sequence: CASRLGRIYEQYF. The CDR3, as DNA: TGTGCCAGCAGGTTAGGGAGAATCTACGAGCAGTACTTC.

The rearrangement links TRBV12-5 to TRBJ2-1; a weak D match, TRBD2 (5 bases). Per germline, CDR1 LGHNT and CDR2 FRNRAP. This CDR3 is built from 15 residues. V was trimmed by 3 bases and J by 1 base, leaving 10 bases between them. The CDR3: CASGFGLGSYNEQFF. The CDR3 DNA is TGTGCTAGTGGTTTCGGACTTGGTTCCTACAATGAGCAGTTCTTC.

This clonotype was picked up one time. The CDR3 reads CASSPGREPGRYGYTF. The CDR3 region has the DNA TGTGCCAGCAGCCCCGGTCGGGAACCAGGGCGCTATGGCTACACCTTC. V is TRBV7-2 and J is TRBJ1-2; TRBD1 might be the D (5 bases). The CDR3 consists of 16 residues. Trimming cost V 5 bases and J 4 bases, with 20 bases left between them. CDR1 and CDR2 (germline): SGHTA, FQGNSA.

To note about this clonotype: A much larger clone sits a single nucleotide away, making a read error possible. The chain uses TRBV12-3 or TRBV12-4 and TRBJ2-4; 8 bases are a match to TRBD2. The end of the DNA fits TRBJ2-7 better, so the J call may be wrong. This CDR3 comprises 16 residues. CDR3 loop: CTSSLAGRMTVYEQYF. CDR3 sequence (DNA): TGTACCAGCAGTTTAGCGGGACGGATGACCGTCTACGAGCAGTACTTC.

This clonotype was counted ten times or more. The rearrangement joins TRBV28 to TRBJ1-5; D possibly corresponds to TRBD1 (5 bases). CDR3 length: 12 residues. Germline V lookup: CDR1 MDHEN, CDR2 SYDVKM. In nucleotides, the CDR3 is TGTGTTTCCGGGGCGCTTAATCAGCCCCAGCATTTT. It is translated as CVSGALNQPQHF.

This clonotype has only a few counts. This rearrangement joins TRBV7-2 to TRBJ2-1, with no clear D. V lost 6 bases and J 8 bases, leaving 8 bases between the germline ends. Per the germline V gene, CDR1 is SGHTA and CDR2 is FQGNSA. This CDR3 spans 11 amino acids. In DNA, the CDR3 is TGTGCCAGCAGACGAGACGATGAGCAGTTCTTC. Translated, it gives CASRRDDEQFF.

This clonotype was recorded at least ten times. The J gene is TRBJ2-5, the V gene TRBV20-1; 10 bases are a match to TRBD1. The trim removed 1 base at V and 3 bases at J, leaving 5 bases unmatched. The V gene's germline CDR1 is DFQATT and CDR2 SNEGSKA (reference sequence). The CDR3 covers 15 residues. The CDR3 DNA sequence: TGCAGTGCTAGAGGCGCCGGGACAGGGGAAGAGACCCAGTACTTC. Protein product: CSARGAGTGEETQYF.

V is TRBV6-1 and J is TRBJ1-5; no firm D call. The germline V and J ends were trimmed by 3 bases and 2 bases, with 14 bases remaining between them. Germline assignment: CDR1 MNHNS and CDR2 SASEGT. The CDR3 extends over 16 amino acids. In DNA, the CDR3 is TGTGCCAGCAGTGACTACCAAGGAGCCGGCAATCAGCCCCAGCATTTT. This sequence encodes CASSDYQGAGNQPQHF.